The clone carrying this TCR beta chain appeared many times. What it binds is not known. Template switching by 5'RACE produced TCR cDNA, adding a universal primer site and UMIs. From the 5' RACE reads, TCRdb called clonotypes with MiXCR, one entry per CDR3 protein. The table lists 100,000 to 150,000 distinct CDR3 sequences, about 7% of them singletons. The CDR3 is 14 residues long. The ends lost 3 bases at V and 1 base at J; junction bases unmatched: 2. CDR1 and CDR2 from the germline V gene are SGHRS and YFSETQ. The data originate from a study of T cells after yellow fever vaccination. Whole-study findings and limits: After the booster, approximately 96% of CD4 and 88% of CD8 primary-response clones were re-detected. The CD4 and CD8 compartments had a small share of their clonotypes in common.

Sequenced material: CD4+ T cells sorted from PBMCs, taken approximately 11 days after the first yellow fever vaccination. This TCR derives from a man in his late teens or twenties who received the YFV17D yellow fever vaccine. This rearrangement joins TRBV5-1 to TRBJ1-1, with 8 bases fitting TRBD1. This CDR3 reads CASSSGQENTEAFF. The CDR3, as DNA: TGCGCCAGCAGCTCGGGACAGGAGAACACTGAAGCTTTCTTT.